This TCR beta chain was retrieved from a study of shared clonotypes between healthy human individuals (dated by TCRdb to about 2020). For the study in its entirety: Two women and a few men aged 18 to 49 years were included in the cohort. For each donor, CD4 naive and CD4 memory were each run on three plates, CD8 naive on two plates, and CD8 memory on one plate. To estimate repertoire size and how much clonotype sharing occurs between individuals, the study deeply sequenced the blood TCR repertoires of about five healthy adults. To increase sequencing depth and limit assay-specific biases, TCR repertoire library preparation and sequencing were carried out by different laboratories using diverse techniques. Between about 0.94 and 8.9 billion PBMCs per donor were obtained by leukapheresis.

The CDR1 and CDR2 encoded by the germline V gene are MDHEN and SYDVKM. Germline trimming: 4 bases from V, 6 bases from J; junction bases outside gene matches: 6. The CDR3 holds 15 amino acids from the cysteine to the phenylalanine. The read is trimmed to its CDR3 DNA, 45 bases read in frame from base 1. TCR CDR3 regions were amplified from genomic DNA by multiplex PCR using the deep immunoSEQ assay. Extracted genomic DNA from each cell subset was distributed evenly across all wells of several immunoSEQ 96-well plates, and each plate was treated as a replicate. Each replicate PCR for sorted subsets received about 210 ng genomic DNA, equal to 28,000 or so T cell genomes. Purified libraries were quantified with a Qubit 3.0 fluorometer, sized on a Bioanalyzer 2100, and re-quantified with the KAPA Library Quantification kit. Every immunoSEQ 96-well plate was sequenced on a separate single-read 150-cycle Illumina NextSeq 550 flow cell. The authors' pipeline ran thus. Because the immunoSEQ output included only junctional sequences and no quality scores, the filtering could not be the same as the filtering used for full-length reads. To assign V/J genes and CDR3, sequences were annotated using PyIR, a Python wrapper for IgBLAST v1.9, with IMGT germline references. Any read was removed if the V/J assignment was weak (E-value above 1e-6), the CDR3 was missing, or the read contained stop codons, out-of-frame junctions, or ambiguous translated residues. V3J clonotypes were defined as sequences sharing the same inferred V gene, J gene, and CDR3 amino acid sequence. To compute the percentage overlap between repertoires, the number of shared unique clonotypes was divided by the size of the smaller repertoire. RTK rarefaction, the Chao1 estimator, and Recon v2.1 estimates of unobserved clonotypes were used to assess repertoire richness. Generation probabilities for all TCRbeta clonotypes obtained by the gDNA method from a handful of donors were computed using OLGA. This is the immuneACCESS table as TCRdb keeps it, with only in-frame sequences that have V and J called. A part of the clones is gone; compared with another copy, unresolved V genes explain less than half, and the rest is unexplained. The D gene and trimming were derived from the DNA, and the V and J assignments and clone size from that table. This sample lists 1.5 million to 2.5 million clones; roughly 94% were detected once. The top ten clonotypes cover around 1% of the sample.

Turning to this clone: It has no known antigen specificity. Per-base quality was not reported, and no clone a single base away is much larger than it.

CD8 naive samples were obtained by positive selection for CCR7 among CD45RO-negative cells, yielding a CD45RA+CCR7+ population from which TemRA cells were excluded. The donors were healthy, HIV-negative adults with no recently reported acute infections or vaccinations. Every donor was a Caucasian adult residing in Nashville, Tennessee, USA. After blood collection by leukapheresis, PBMCs were isolated using Ficoll-Histopaque density gradient centrifugation and then cryopreserved in the vapor phase of liquid nitrogen. Purity and quantity of every magnetically sorted T cell population were checked by analytical flow cytometry. Genomic DNA was isolated from each sorted fraction and quantified by UV absorbance on a Nanodrop 2000c. Study-wide findings and limitations: Across a handful of donors, about 5.2% of naive CD4, 3.5% of naive CD8, approximately 2.5% of memory CD4, and around 0.4% of memory CD8 clonotypes were shared. Pairwise subsampling led to the expectation that sequencing depth would affect the degree of clonotype sharing among donors. Sampling was restricted to blood, and TCR repertoires in tissues likely differ from the TCR repertoires found in blood. The genetic and exposure-history diversity represented was limited by the small number of donors. Higher generation probabilities were observed for clonotypes shared by all four sorted-subset donors than for non-shared clonotypes. Rarefaction of sorted-subset datasets indicated incomplete sequencing despite the large sequencing depth. Naive subsets generally had larger estimated clonotype richness than memory subsets.

Sequencing was carried out using naive CD8+ T cells sorted from blood. The cell subset or site label, read with the paper, signifies: CD45RA+CCR7+. The clonotype was recovered from a young man in good health. Recombination linked TRBV28 to TRBJ2-2; TRBD1 agrees with 9 junctional bases. In nucleotides, the sequence is TGTGCCAGCAGTTCGGGACAGGGTCTCCCCGGGGAGCTGTTTTTT. This yields the protein CASSSGQGLPGELFF.